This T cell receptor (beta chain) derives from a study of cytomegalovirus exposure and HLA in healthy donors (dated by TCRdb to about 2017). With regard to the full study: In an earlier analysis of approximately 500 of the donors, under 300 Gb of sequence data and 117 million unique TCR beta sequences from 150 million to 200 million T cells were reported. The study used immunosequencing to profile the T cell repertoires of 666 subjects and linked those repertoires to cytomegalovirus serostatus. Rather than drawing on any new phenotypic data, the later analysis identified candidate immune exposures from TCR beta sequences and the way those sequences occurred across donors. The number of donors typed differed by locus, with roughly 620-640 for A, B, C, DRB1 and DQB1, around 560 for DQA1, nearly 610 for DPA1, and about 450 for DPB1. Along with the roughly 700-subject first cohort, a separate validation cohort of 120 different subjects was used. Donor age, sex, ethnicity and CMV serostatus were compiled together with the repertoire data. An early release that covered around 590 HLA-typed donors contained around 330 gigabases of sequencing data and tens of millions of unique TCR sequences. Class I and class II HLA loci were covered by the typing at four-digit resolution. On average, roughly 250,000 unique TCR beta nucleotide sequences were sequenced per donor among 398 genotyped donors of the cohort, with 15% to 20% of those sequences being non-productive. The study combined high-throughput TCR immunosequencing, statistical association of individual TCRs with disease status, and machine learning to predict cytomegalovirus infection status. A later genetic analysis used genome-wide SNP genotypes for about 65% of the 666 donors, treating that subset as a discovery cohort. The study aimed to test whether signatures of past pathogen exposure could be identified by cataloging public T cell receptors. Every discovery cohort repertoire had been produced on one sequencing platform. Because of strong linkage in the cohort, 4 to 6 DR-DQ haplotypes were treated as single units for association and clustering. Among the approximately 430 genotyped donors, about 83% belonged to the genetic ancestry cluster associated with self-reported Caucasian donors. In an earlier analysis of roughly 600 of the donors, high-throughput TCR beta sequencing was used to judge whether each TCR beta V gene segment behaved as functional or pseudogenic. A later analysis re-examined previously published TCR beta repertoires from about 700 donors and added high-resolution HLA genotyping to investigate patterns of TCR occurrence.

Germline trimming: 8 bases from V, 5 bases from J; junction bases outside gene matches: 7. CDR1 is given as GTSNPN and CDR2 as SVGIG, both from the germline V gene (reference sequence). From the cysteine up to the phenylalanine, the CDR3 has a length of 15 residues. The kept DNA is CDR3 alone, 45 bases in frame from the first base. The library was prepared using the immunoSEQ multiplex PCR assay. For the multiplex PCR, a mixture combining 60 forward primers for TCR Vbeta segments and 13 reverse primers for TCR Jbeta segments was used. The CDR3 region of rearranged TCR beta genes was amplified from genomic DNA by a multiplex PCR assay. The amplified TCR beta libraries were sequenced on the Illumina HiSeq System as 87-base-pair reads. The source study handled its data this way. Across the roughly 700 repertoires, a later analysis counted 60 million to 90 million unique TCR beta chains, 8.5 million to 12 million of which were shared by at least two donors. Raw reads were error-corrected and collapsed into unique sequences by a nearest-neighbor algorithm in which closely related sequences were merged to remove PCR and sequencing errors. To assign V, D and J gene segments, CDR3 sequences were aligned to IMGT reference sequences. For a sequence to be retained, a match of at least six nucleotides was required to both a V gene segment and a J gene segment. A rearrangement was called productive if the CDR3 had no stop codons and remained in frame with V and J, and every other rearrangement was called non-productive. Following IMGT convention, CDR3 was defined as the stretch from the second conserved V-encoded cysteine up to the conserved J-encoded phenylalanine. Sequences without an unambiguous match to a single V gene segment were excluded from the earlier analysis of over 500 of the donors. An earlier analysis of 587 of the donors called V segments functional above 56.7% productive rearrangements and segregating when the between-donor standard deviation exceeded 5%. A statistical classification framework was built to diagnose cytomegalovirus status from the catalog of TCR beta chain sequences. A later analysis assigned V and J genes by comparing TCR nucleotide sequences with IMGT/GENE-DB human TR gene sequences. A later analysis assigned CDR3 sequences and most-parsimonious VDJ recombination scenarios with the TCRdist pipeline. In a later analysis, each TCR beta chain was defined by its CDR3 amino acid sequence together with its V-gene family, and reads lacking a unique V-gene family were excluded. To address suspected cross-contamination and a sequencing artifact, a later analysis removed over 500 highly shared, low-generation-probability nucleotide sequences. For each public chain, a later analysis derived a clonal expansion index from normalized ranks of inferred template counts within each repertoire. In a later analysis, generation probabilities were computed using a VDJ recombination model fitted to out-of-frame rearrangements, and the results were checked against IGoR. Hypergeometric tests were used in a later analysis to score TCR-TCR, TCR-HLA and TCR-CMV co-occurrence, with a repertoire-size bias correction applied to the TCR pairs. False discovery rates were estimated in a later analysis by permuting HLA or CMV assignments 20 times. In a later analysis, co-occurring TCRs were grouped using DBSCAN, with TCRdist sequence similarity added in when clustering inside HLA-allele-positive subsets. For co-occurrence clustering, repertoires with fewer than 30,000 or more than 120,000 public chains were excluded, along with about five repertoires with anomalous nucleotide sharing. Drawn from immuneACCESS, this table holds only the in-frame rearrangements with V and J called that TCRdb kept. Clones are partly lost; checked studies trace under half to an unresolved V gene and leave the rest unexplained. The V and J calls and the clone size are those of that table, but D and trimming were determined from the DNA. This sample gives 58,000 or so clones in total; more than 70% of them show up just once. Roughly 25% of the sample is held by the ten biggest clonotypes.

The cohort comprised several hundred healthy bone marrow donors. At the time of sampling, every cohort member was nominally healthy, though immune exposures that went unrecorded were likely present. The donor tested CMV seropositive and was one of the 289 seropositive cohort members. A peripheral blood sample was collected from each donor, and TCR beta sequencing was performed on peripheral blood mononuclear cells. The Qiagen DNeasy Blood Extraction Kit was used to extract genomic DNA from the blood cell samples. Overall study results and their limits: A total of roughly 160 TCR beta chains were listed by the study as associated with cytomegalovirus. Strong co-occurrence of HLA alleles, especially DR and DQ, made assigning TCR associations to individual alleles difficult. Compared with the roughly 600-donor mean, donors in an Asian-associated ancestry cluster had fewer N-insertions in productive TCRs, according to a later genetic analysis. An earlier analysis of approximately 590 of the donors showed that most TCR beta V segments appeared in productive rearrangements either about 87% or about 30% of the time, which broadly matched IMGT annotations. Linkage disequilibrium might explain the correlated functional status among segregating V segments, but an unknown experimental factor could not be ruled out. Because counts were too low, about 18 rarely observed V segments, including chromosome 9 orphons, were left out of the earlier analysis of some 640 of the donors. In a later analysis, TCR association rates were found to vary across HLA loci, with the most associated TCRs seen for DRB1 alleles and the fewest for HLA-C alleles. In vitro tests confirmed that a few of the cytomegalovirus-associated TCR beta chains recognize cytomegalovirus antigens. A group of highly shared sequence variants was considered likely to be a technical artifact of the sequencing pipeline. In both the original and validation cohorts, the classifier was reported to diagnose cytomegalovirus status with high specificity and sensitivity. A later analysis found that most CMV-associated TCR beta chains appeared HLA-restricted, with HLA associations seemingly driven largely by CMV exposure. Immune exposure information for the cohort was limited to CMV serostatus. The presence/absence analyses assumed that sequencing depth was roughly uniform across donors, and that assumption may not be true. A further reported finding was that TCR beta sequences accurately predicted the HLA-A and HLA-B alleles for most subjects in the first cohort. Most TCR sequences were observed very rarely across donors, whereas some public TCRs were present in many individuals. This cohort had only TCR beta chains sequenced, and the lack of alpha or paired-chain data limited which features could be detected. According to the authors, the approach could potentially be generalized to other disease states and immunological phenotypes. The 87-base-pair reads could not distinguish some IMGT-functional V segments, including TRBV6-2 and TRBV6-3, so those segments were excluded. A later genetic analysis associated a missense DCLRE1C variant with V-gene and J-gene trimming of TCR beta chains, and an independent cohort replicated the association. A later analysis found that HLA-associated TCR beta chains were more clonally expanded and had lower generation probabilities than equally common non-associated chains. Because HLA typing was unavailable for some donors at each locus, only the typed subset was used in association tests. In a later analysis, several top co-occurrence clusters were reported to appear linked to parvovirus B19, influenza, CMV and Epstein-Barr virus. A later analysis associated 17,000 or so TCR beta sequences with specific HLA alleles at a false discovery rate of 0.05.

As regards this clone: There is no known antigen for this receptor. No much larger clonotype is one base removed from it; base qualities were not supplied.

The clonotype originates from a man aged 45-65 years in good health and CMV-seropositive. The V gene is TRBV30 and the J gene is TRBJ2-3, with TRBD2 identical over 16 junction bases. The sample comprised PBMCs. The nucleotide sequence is TGTGCCCCCAAGGGACTAGCGGGGGGGCTAGATACGCAGTATTTT. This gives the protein CAPKGLAGGLDTQYF.